This entry lists 30 T cell receptor beta chains sequenced from one sample in a study of T cell responses to AZD1222 COVID-19 vaccine. Assay: immunoSEQ multiplex PCR; the TCRdb copy retains only in-frame clones and omits some. The data hold approximately 130,000 clones, with roughly 87% observed a single time. The material sequenced was peripheral blood, taken 28 days after the second AZD1222 dose. All receptors come from an adult who received the AZD1222 COVID-19 vaccine.

This clone occurred once. The chain carries TRBV28 and TRBJ2-3; no definite D call. CDR1 and CDR2 (germline): MDHEN, SYDVKM. The length of the CDR3 is 18 residues. V was pared by 3 bases and J by 2 bases, with 21 bases between. The CDR3: CASSFGRRRWVATDTQYF. The CDR3 DNA follows: TGTGCCAGCAGTTTCGGTCGTCGTAGGTGGGTTGCCACAGATACGCAGTATTTT. Supplemented by reference TRBV28 and TRBJ2-3, the full variable domain reads DVKVTQSSRYLVKRTGEKVFLECVQDMDHENMFWYRQDPGLGLRLIYFSYDVKMKEKGDIPEGYSVSREKKERFSLILESASTNQTSMYLCASSFGRRRWVATDTQYFGPGTRLTVL.

This rearrangement joins TRBV30 to TRBJ2-3, with no clear D. V lost 2 bases, J lost 4 bases, and 10 bases lay in between. This CDR3 is 13 amino acids long. CDR1 and CDR2 (germline): GTSNPN, SVGIG (reference sequence). The DNA for the CDR3 is TGTGCCTGGAGTACTAAACAATCAGATACGCAGTATTTT. As protein: CAWSTKQSDTQYF.

CDR3 sequence reads: CAISDSREGSETQYF. The CDR3 DNA follows: TGTGCCATCAGTGATAGCCGAGAGGGATCTGAGACCCAGTACTTC. This chain joins TRBV10-3 and TRBJ2-5; D perhaps matches TRBD2 (5 bases). CDR1 is ENHRY, CDR2 SYGVKD, per germline. This CDR3 contains 15 residues. V was clipped by 3 bases and J by 5 bases, with 16 bases between them.

This sequence joins TRBV10-3 and TRBJ1-5; the D is unclear. Germline V CDR1 and CDR2: ENHRY, SYGVKD. This CDR3 region has 12 residues. V lost 3 bases to trimming and J lost 6 bases, with 6 bases between them. CDR3 in amino acids: CAISEGFQPQHF. The CDR3 DNA reads TGTGCCATCAGTGAAGGGTTTCAGCCCCAGCATTTT.

The rearrangement links TRBV7-2 to TRBJ1-1; D is unresolved. The CDR3 has 15 residues. Germline-derived CDR1 and CDR2 are SGHTA and FQGNSA. V lost 3 bases and J 0 bases, leaving 11 bases between the germline ends. The chain's CDR3 is CASSFREAVNTEAFF. CDR3 DNA sequence: TGTGCCAGCAGCTTTAGAGAGGCAGTGAACACTGAAGCTTTCTTT.

The V call is TRBV9, the J call TRBJ1-2; D might be TRBD1 (5 bases). The CDR3 spans 15 residues. V shed 0 bases and J shed 4 bases, with 13 bases lying between them. Looked up from germline, CDR1 is SGDLS and CDR2 is YYNGEE. The chain's CDR3 is CASSVEEGKGYGYTF. The CDR3 DNA reads TGTGCCAGCAGCGTAGAGGAGGGGAAGGGCTATGGCTACACCTTC.

The count of this clone is one. J is TRBJ2-1 and V is TRBV15; D ambiguous. V shed 0 bases and J shed 7 bases, with 13 bases lying between them. Germline V gene sequence: CDR1 LNHNV, CDR2 YYDKDF (reference sequence). The CDR3 sequence is 15 residues long. This CDR3 reads CATSRDRYRINEQFF. The DNA of the CDR3 is TGTGCCACCAGCAGAGATCGGTACAGAATAAATGAGCAGTTCTTC. Variable domain in full (rest from reference TRBV15 and TRBJ2-1): DAMVIQNPRYQVTQFGKPVTLSCSQTLNHNVMYWYQQKSSQAPKLLFHYYDKDFNNEADTPDNFQSRRPNTSFCFLDIRSPGLGDTAMYLCATSRDRYRINEQFFGPGTRLTVL.

The gene calls are TRBV18 and TRBJ1-1; a possible D gene is TRBD1 (6 bases). The germline CDR1 and CDR2 sequences are KGHSH and LQKENI. V was cut by 6 bases and J by 6 bases, with 14 bases left in between. The CDR3 has 13 residues. The CDR3: CASSTGGAAEAFF. CDR3 in DNA: TGTGCCAGCTCTACGGGGGGGGCAGCTGAAGCTTTCTTT.

The chain is built from TRBV6-5 and TRBJ2-7, with TRBD1 identical over 7 bases. Looked up from germline, CDR1 is MNHEY and CDR2 is SVGAGI. The V gene end was trimmed by 10 bases and the J gene end by 1 base; junction bases not matched to a gene: 7. The CDR3 consists of 13 residues. In DNA, the CDR3 is TGTGCCACCGGGACAGCATTTTCCTACGAGCAGTACTTC. Its protein product is CATGTAFSYEQYF.

V gene TRBV27 combines with J gene TRBJ1-4, with D uncertain. CDR3 length equals 13 residues. Germline loops: CDR1 MNHEY, CDR2 SMNVEV (reference sequence). The V end lost 6 bases, the J end lost 4 bases, and 9 bases lay between the germline ends. DNA of the CDR3: TGTGCCAGCAGGCAGTCGGGTAATGAAAAACTGTTTTTT. Translating gives CASRQSGNEKLFF.

The chain recombines TRBV7-3 with TRBJ2-5; D may be TRBD2 (6 bases). Germline V gives CDR1 SGHTA, CDR2 FQGTGA. The CDR3 covers 16 residues. V dropped 2 bases and J dropped 3 bases, with 16 bases sitting between them. The CDR3 DNA reads as TGTGCCAGCAGCTTACCGCGGGACTCGGGGAAAGAGACCCAGTACTTC. Translating it yields CASSLPRDSGKETQYF.

The genes are TRBV18 and TRBJ1-1; 7 bases agree with TRBD1. The CDR3 runs to 15 residues. Germline V gives CDR1 KGHSH, CDR2 LQKENI. After removal of 3 bases from V and 0 bases from J, the junction contained 4 bases not matched to a gene. This CDR3 is CASSPGGQMNTEAFF. CDR3 nucleotide sequence: TGTGCCAGCTCACCCGGGGGACAGATGAACACTGAAGCTTTCTTT.

This clone was observed once. The CDR3 DNA reads TGTGCCAGCAGCTTGTTCCTCCTGAACACTGAAGCTTTCTTT. Its translation: CASSLFLLNTEAFF. The genes are TRBV5-6 and TRBJ1-1; D unresolved. This CDR3 comprises 14 residues. Looked up from germline, CDR1 is SGHDT and CDR2 is YYEEEE. V shed 1 base and J shed 0 bases, with 7 bases lying between them.

J is TRBJ2-1 and V is TRBV4-3; 8 bases match TRBD2. Germline V gives CDR1 LGHNA, CDR2 YSLEER. The V gene end was trimmed by 3 bases and the J gene end by 8 bases; junction bases not matched to a gene: 15. This CDR3 is built from 17 residues. The CDR3 loop is CASSHFYPGLEADEQFF. The CDR3 DNA is TGCGCCAGCAGCCATTTCTACCCGGGACTAGAAGCCGATGAGCAGTTCTTC.

The V and J genes are TRBV29-1 and TRBJ2-4; D is perhaps TRBD1 or TRBD2 (5 bases each). The CDR3 covers 13 residues. The germline V gene encodes CDR1 SQVTM and CDR2 ANQGSEA. Trimming pared 4 bases from V and 1 base from J, leaving 8 bases between. As DNA, the CDR3 is TGCAGCGTTGCCTGGGGGGCCAAAAACATTCAGTACTTC. Amino acids: CSVAWGAKNIQYF.

V gene TRBV19 combines with J gene TRBJ2-7; D is tentatively TRBD1 or TRBD2 (5 bases each). Looked up from germline, CDR1 is LNHDA and CDR2 is SQIVND (reference sequence). The ends were cut back, 5 bases at V and 2 bases at J, with 16 bases in the middle. CDR3 length: 15 residues. The CDR3 DNA is TGTGCCAGTAGTCCTTTTAGGGGAGAAACCTACGAGCAGTACTTC. It is translated as CASSPFRGETYEQYF.

The V and J genes are TRBV15 and TRBJ1-1; 8 positions agree with TRBD1. Losses at the gene ends were 1 base for V and 7 bases for J; bases not matched to a gene: 8. CDR1 LNHNV and CDR2 YYDKDF come from the germline V gene (reference sequence). The CDR3 totals 15 residues. CDR3 sequence reads: CATSRANRGVFEAFF. CDR3 coding DNA: TGTGCCACCAGCAGAGCGAACAGGGGGGTTTTTGAAGCTTTCTTT.

The chain links TRBV18 to TRBJ1-1; perhaps TRBD1 as D (5 bases). The CDR3 loop spans 14 amino acids. Germline-derived CDR1 and CDR2 are KGHSH and LQKENI. V dropped 3 bases and J dropped 4 bases, with 12 bases sitting between them. CDR3 bases: TGTGCCAGCTCACCGAGCCGGGGGAGCACTGAAGCTTTCTTT. Translating gives CASSPSRGSTEAFF.

The gene calls are TRBV11-3 and TRBJ2-7; D is unclear. The V end was cut by 6 bases, the J end by 2 bases, with 11 bases between. Germline CDR1 is SGHNT and CDR2 is YENEEA. There are 13 residues in the CDR3. The CDR3 nucleotides read TGTGCCAGCAGTCCCGGGCCGGCCTACGAGCAGTACTTC. Its protein product is CASSPGPAYEQYF.

The V call is TRBV29-1, the J call TRBJ1-2; D unresolved. From germline, CDR1 is SQVTM and CDR2 ANQGSEA. The CDR3 sequence is 12 residues long. Trimming shortened V by 4 bases and J by 1 base, and 7 bases separated the two germline ends. CDR3 in amino acids: CSVADGNYGYTF. The CDR3 nucleotides are TGCAGCGTTGCGGACGGTAACTATGGCTACACCTTC.

The chain uses TRBV28 and TRBJ1-2; no reliable D call. V lost 11 bases and J 1 base, leaving 17 bases between the germline ends. Germline V lookup: CDR1 MDHEN, CDR2 SYDVKM. The CDR3 covers 14 residues. This CDR3 reads CAALPPIDNYGYTF. The CDR3 DNA is TGTGCCGCCTTACCCCCCATAGATAACTATGGCTACACCTTC.

The chain has TRBV27 and TRBJ1-1, with 9 bases that match TRBD1. After removal of 5 bases from V and 6 bases from J, the junction contained 7 bases not matched to a gene. In germline, CDR1 is MNHEY, CDR2 SMNVEV (reference sequence). This CDR3 has 14 amino acids. The CDR3 loop is CASSHPTGGPEAFF. Written as DNA, the CDR3 is TGTGCCAGCAGTCACCCCACAGGGGGCCCTGAAGCTTTCTTT.

The CDR3 region has the DNA TGTGCCAGTAGTACCGTTGCGACAGTCTATAGCAATCAGCCCCAGCATTTT. Translation: CASSTVATVYSNQPQHF. The V gene is TRBV19, the J gene TRBJ1-5; D possibly corresponds to TRBD1 (5 bases). The V end lost 4 bases, the J end lost 0 bases, and 16 bases lay between the germline ends. The CDR3 has 17 residues. Looked up from germline, CDR1 is LNHDA and CDR2 is SQIVND (reference sequence).

This clone was recorded a few times. The chain employs TRBV27 and TRBJ2-7; D is tentatively TRBD1 or TRBD2 (5 bases each). Trimming removed 8 bases from V and 0 bases from J, with 14 bases in between. The CDR3 loop spans 14 amino acids. Germline CDR1 MNHEY, CDR2 SMNVEV (reference sequence). The CDR3 sequence is CASGGPPSSYEQYF. Written as DNA, the CDR3 is TGTGCCAGCGGGGGACCTCCGAGCTCCTACGAGCAGTACTTC.

The genes are TRBV3-1 (or the pseudogene TRBV3-2) and TRBJ2-1; a possible D gene is TRBD1 (7 bases). Germline V gene data show CDR1 as LGHDT and CDR2 as YNNKEL (reference sequence). The CDR3 length is 17 residues. V lost 1 base and J 4 bases, leaving 17 bases between the germline ends. The CDR3 spells CASSQGPTGAGYNEQFF. The CDR3, as DNA: TGTGCCAGCAGCCAAGGCCCCACAGGGGCGGGGTACAATGAGCAGTTCTTC.

The chain has TRBV2 and TRBJ1-2; D not resolved. Germline V gives CDR1 SNHLY, CDR2 FYNNEI. The CDR3 runs 14 residues. V was trimmed by 2 bases and J by 4 bases, leaving 11 bases between them. CDR3 region: CASSEFGSPYGYTF. The DNA for the CDR3 is TGTGCCAGCAGTGAATTCGGATCCCCCTATGGCTACACCTTC. Together with reference TRBV2 and TRBJ1-2, the CDR3 gives the full variable domain: EPEVTQTPSHQVTQMGQEVILRCVPISNHLYFYWYRQILGQKVEFLVSFYNNEISEKSEIFDDQFSVERPDGSNFTLKIRSTKLEDSAMYFCASSEFGSPYGYTFGSGTRLTVV.

The chain uses TRBV4-1 and TRBJ1-1; the D gene is possibly TRBD1 (5 bases). Trimming took off 0 bases at V and 4 bases at J, with 6 bases between the two ends. Per germline, CDR1 MGHRA and CDR2 YSYEKL. The CDR3 is made up of 13 amino acids. CDR3 coding DNA: TGCGCCAGCAGCCAAGAACAGGCCACTGAAGCTTTCTTT. Its protein is CASSQEQATEAFF.

The chain combines TRBV19 with TRBJ1-3, with a possible D match to TRBD1 (5 bases). Per the germline V gene, CDR1 is LNHDA and CDR2 is SQIVND (reference sequence). The CDR3 spans 15 residues. Trimming took off 7 bases at V and 0 bases at J, with 13 bases between the two ends. Written as DNA, the CDR3 is TGTGCCAGTACCTCCTTGGGGGGCTCTGGAAACACCATATATTTT. The encoded protein is CASTSLGGSGNTIYF.

This chain joins TRBV6-5 and TRBJ2-3, with 7 bases matching TRBD1. This CDR3 region has 15 residues. CDR1 MNHEY and CDR2 SVGAGI come from the germline V gene. Germline trimming cut 3 bases from V and 4 bases from J; bases unmatched to any gene: 7. CDR3 residues: CASSYSRQGADTQYF. The CDR3 DNA follows: TGTGCCAGCAGTTATTCTCGGCAGGGGGCAGATACGCAGTATTTT.

The rearrangement joins TRBV7-6 to TRBJ2-3; TRBD2 is a possible D gene (5 bases). V lost 3 bases, J lost 2 bases, and 15 bases lay in between. The germline V gene has CDR1 SGHVS and CDR2 FNYEAQ. This CDR3 has 16 amino acids. In DNA, the CDR3 is TGTGCCAGCAGCTTCGTACCCCGGGAACACACAGATACGCAGTATTTT. This encodes CASSFVPREHTDTQYF.